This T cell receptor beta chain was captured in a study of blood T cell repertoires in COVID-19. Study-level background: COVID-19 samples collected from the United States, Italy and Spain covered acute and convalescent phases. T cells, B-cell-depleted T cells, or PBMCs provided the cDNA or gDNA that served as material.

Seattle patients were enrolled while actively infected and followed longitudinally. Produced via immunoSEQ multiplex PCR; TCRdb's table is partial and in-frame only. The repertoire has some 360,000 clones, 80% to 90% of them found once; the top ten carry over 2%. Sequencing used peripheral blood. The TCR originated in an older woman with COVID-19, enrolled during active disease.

Here the CDR3 reads CASSGAGQRGYTF. The CDR3 bases are TGTGCCAGTAGTGGGGCCGGACAGAGGGGCTACACCTTC. The chain joins TRBV19 to TRBJ1-2; TRBD1 is a possible D gene (6 bases). The CDR3 has 13 residues. V shed 5 bases and J shed 8 bases, with 15 bases lying between them. Germline values: CDR1 LNHDA, CDR2 SQIVND (reference sequence).